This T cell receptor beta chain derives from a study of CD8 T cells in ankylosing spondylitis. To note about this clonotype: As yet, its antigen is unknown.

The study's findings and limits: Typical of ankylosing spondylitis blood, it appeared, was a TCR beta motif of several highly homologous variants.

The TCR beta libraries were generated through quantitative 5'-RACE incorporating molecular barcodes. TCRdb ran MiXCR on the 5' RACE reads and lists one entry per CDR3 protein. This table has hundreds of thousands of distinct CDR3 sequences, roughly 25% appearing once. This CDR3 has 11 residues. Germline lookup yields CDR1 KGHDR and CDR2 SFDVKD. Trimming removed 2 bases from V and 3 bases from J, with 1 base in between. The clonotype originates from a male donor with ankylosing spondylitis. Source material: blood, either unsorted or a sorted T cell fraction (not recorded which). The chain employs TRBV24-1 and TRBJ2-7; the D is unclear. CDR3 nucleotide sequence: TGTGCCACCAGTGATTACTACGAGCAGTACTTC. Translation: CATSDYYEQYF.